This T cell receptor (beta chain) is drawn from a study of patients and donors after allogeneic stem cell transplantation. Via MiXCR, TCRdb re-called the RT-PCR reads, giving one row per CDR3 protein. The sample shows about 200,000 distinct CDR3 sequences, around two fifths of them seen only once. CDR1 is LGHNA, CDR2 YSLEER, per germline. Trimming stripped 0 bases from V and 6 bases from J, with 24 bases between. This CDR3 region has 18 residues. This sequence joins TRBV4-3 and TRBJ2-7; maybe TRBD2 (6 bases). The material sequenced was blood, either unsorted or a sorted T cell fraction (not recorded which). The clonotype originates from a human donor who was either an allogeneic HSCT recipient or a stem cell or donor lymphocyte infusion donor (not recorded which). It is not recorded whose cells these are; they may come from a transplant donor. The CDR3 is CASSQDPGVADLSAEQYF. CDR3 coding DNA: TGCGCCAGCAGCCAAGATCCGGGAGTAGCGGATCTGTCCGCCGAGCAGTACTTC.